This T cell receptor beta chain was sequenced in a study of blood T cell repertoires in COVID-19. The overall study: Specimens from acute and convalescent COVID-19 originated in the United States, Italy and Spain.

Per the original methods: For nucleated cells, counts were estimated from reference gene primer amplification. This table comes from immunoSEQ multiplex PCR, and its TCRdb copy is limited to in-frame clones, with some not included. The V and J calls and clone size come from that table; D and trimming were worked out from the DNA. The sample shows around 190,000 clones, less than 80% of them seen only once. This CDR3 contains 15 residues. V lost 0 bases and J lost 4, with 10 bases in between. Germline CDR1 reads KGHSH; CDR2 reads LQKENI. This TCR was recovered from a woman between 50 and 59 years old with acute or convalescent COVID-19. The chain is built from TRBV18 and TRBJ1-5; tentative D call: TRBD1 (5 bases). Material: peripheral blood. The CDR3 DNA reads TGTGCCAGCTCACCACCCGGGACTCAGAATCAGCCCCAGCATTTT. Amino acid sequence: CASSPPGTQNQPQHF.